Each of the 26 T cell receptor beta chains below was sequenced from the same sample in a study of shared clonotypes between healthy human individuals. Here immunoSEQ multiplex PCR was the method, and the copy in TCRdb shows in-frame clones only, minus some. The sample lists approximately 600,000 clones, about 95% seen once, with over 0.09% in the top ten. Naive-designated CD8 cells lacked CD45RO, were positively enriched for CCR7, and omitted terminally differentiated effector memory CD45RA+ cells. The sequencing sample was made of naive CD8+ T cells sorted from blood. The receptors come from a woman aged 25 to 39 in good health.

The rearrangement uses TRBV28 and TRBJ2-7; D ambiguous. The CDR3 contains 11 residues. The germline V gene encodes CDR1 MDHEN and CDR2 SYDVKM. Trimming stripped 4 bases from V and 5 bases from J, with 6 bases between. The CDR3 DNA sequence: TGTGCCAGCAGTTCCATCGACGAGCAGTACTTC. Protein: CASSSIDEQYF.

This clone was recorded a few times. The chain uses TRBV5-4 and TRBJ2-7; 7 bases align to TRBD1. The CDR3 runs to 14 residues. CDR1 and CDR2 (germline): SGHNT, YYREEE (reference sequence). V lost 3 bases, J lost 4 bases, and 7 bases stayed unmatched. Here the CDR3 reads CASSWGQYSYEQYF. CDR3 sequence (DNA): TGTGCCAGCAGCTGGGGACAGTACTCTTACGAGCAGTACTTC.

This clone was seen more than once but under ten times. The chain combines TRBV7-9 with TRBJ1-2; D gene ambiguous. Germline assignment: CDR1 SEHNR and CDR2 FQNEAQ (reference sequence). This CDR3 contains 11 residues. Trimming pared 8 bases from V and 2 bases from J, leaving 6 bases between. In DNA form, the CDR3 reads TGTGCCAGCTCCCTAAACTATGGCTACACCTTC. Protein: CASSLNYGYTF.

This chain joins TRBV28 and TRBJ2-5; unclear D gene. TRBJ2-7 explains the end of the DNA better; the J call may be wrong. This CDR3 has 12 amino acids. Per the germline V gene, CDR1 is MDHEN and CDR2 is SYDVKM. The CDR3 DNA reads TGTGCCAGCAGTTCCGTTGGTTACGAGCAGTACTTC. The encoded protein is CASSSVGYEQYF.

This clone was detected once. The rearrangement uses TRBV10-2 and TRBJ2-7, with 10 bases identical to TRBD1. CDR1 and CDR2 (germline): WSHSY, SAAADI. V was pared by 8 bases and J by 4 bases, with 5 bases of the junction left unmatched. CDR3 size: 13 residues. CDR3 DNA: TGCGCCAGCCTGGACAGGGGGAATTACGAGCAGTACTTC. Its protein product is CASLDRGNYEQYF.

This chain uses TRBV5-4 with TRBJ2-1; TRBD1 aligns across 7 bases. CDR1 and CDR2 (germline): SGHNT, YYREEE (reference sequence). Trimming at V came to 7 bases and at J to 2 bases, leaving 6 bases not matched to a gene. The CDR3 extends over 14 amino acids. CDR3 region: CASSPGQTYNEQFF. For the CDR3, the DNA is TGTGCCAGCTCTCCGGGACAGACCTACAATGAGCAGTTCTTC.

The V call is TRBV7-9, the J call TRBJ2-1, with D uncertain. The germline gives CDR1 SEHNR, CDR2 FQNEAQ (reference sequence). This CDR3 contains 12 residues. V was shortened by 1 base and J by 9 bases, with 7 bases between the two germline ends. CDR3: CASSLDISEQFF. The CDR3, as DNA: TGTGCCAGCAGCTTAGATATTAGTGAGCAGTTCTTC.

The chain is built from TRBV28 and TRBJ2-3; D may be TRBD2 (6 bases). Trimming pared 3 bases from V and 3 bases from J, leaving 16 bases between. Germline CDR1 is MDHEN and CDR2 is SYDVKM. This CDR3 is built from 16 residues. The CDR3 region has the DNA TGTGCCAGCAGTTTTAGTACGGGAGATCCGACAGATACGCAGTATTTT. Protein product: CASSFSTGDPTDTQYF.

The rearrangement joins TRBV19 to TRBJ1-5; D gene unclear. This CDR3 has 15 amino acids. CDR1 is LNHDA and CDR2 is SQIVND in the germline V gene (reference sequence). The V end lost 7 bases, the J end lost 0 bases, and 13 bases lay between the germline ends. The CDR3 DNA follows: TGTGCCAGTACTTTCATGGCGTATAGCAATCAGCCCCAGCATTTT. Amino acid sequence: CASTFMAYSNQPQHF.

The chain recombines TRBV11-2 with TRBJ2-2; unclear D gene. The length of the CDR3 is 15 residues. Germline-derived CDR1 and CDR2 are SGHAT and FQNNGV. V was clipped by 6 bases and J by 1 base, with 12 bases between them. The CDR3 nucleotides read TGTGCCAGCAGACCTGGGTCGATGAACACCGGGGAGCTGTTTTTT. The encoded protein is CASRPGSMNTGELFF.

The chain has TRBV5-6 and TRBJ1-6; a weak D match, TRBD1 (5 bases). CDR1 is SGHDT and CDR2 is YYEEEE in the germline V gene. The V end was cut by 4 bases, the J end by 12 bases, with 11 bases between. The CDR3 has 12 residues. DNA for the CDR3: TGTGCCAGCAGCCCTTGGGGCCAACCCCTCCACTTT. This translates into CASSPWGQPLHF.

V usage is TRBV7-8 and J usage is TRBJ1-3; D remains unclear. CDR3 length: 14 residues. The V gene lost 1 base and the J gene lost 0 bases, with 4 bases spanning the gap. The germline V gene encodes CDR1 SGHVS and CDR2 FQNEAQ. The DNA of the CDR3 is TGTGCCAGCAGCTTAGACAGCTCTGGAAACACCATATATTTT. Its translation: CASSLDSSGNTIYF.

CDR3 amino acids: CASSLDLSGNEQYF. In DNA, the CDR3 is TGTGCCAGCAGCTTAGATTTGTCAGGGAACGAGCAGTACTTC. This sequence joins TRBV11-2 and TRBJ2-7, with TRBD1 as a possible D gene (5 bases). The germline CDR1 and CDR2 sequences are SGHAT and FQNNGV. V was shortened by 0 bases and J by 5 bases, with 11 bases between the two germline ends. The CDR3 length is 14 residues. Drawing the rest from reference TRBV11-2 and TRBJ2-7, the complete variable domain is EAGVAQSPRYKIIEKRQSVAFWCNPISGHATLYWYQQILGQGPKLLIQFQNNGVVDDSQLPKDRFSAERLKGVDSTLKIQPAKLEDSAVYLCASSLDLSGNEQYFGPGTRLTVT.

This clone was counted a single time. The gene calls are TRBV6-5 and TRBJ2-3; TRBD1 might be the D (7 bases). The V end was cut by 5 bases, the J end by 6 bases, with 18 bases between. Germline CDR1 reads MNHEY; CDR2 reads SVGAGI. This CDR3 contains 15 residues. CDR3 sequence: CASSQTGTALDTQYF. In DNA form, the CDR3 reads TGTGCCAGCAGTCAGACAGGGACTGCTTTGGATACGCAGTATTTT.

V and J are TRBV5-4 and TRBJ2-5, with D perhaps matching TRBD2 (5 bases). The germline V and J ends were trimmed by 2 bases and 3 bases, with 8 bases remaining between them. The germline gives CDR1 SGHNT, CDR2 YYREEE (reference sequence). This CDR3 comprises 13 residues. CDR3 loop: CASSFEREETQYF. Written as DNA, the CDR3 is TGTGCCAGCAGCTTCGAGAGGGAAGAGACCCAGTACTTC.

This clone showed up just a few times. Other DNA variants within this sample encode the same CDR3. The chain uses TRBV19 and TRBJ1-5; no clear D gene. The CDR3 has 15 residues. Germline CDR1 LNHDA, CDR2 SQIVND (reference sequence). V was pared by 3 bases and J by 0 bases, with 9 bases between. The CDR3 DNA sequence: TGTGCCAGTAGTATCACACCGTATAGCAATCAGCCCCAGCATTTT. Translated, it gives CASSITPYSNQPQHF.

CDR3 loop: CASSQKRSSYNEQFF. The CDR3 coding sequence is TGTGCCAGCAGCCAGAAGAGAAGCTCCTACAATGAGCAGTTCTTC. The chain joins TRBV13 to TRBJ2-1, with D hard to call. This CDR3 is 15 amino acids long. V gave up 5 bases and J gave up 0 bases, with 11 bases separating them. Germline V gene sequence: CDR1 PRHDT, CDR2 FYEKMQ (reference sequence).

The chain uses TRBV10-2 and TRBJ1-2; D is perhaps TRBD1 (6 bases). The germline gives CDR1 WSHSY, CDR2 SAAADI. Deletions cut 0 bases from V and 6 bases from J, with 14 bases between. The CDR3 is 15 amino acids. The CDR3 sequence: CASSESTGIVDGYTF. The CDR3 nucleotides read TGCGCCAGCAGTGAGTCCACAGGGATTGTTGATGGCTACACCTTC.

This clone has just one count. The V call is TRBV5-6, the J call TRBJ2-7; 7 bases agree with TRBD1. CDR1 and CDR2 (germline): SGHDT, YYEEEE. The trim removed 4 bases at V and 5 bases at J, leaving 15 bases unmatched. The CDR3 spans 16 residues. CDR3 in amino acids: CASSLEAQGIFNEQYF. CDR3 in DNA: TGTGCCAGCAGCCTTGAAGCACAGGGGATCTTCAACGAGCAGTACTTC.

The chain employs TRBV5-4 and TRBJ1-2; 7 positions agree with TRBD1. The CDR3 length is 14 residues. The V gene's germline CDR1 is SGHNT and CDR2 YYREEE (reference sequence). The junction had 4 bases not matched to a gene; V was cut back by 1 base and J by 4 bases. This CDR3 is CASSLSWDSYGYTF. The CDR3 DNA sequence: TGTGCCAGCAGCTTGTCGTGGGACAGCTATGGCTACACCTTC.

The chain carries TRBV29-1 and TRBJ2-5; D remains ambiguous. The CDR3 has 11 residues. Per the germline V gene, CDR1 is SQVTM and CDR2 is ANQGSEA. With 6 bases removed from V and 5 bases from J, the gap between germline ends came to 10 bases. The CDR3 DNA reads TGCAGCGTAGTCAAACGGGAGACCCAGTACTTC. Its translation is CSVVKRETQYF.

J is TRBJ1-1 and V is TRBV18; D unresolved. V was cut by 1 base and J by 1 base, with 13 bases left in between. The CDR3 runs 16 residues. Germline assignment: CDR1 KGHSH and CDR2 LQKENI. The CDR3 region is CASSPLIDGENTEAFF. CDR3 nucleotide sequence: TGTGCCAGCTCACCACTGATTGACGGAGAGAACACTGAAGCTTTCTTT.

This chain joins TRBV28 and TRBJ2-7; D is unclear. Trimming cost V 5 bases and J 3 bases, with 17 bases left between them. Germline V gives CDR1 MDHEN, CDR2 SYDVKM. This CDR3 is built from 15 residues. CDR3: CASSQPIASYYEQYF. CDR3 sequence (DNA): TGTGCCAGCAGTCAACCTATCGCGTCCTACTACGAGCAGTACTTC.

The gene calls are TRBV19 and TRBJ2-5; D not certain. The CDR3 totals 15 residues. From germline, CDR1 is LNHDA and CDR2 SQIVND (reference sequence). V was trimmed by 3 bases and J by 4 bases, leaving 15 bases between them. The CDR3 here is CASSIHRAPVETQYF. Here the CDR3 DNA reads TGTGCCAGTAGTATCCACCGGGCCCCCGTAGAGACCCAGTACTTC.

CDR3 bases: TGCGCCAGCAGCTTGGCTCCCAGGGACTCCTACAATGAGCAGTTCTTC. It specifies CASSLAPRDSYNEQFF. V usage is TRBV5-1 and J usage is TRBJ2-1, with a possible D match to TRBD1 (5 bases). Trimming pared 0 bases from V and 0 bases from J, leaving 10 bases between. Germline CDR1 SGHRS, CDR2 YFSETQ. The CDR3 runs 16 residues. The entire variable domain, with the rest obtained from reference TRBV5-1 and TRBJ2-1, is as follows: KAGVTQTPRYLIKTRGQQVTLSCSPISGHRSVSWYQQTPGQGLQFLFEYFSETQRNKGNFPGRFSGRQFSNSRSEMNVSTLELGDSALYLCASSLAPRDSYNEQFFGPGTRLTVL.

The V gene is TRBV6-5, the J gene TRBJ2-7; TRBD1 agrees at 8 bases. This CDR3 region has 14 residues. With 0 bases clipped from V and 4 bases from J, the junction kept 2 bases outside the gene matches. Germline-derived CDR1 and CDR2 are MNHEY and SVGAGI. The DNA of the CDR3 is TGTGCCAGCAGTTACTCGGACAGGGCATACGAGCAGTACTTC. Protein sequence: CASSYSDRAYEQYF.